This T cell receptor (beta chain) was profiled in a study of TIL therapy for anti-PD-1-resistant metastatic lung cancer. The libraries were made with immunoSEQ v3. The assay was immunoSEQ multiplex PCR, and TCRdb's table has in-frame clones only and misses some. Seen here are about 60,000 clones, more than 75% observed once, and the top ten hold about 2.5%. Time point reported: pre-treatment sample, taken before nivolumab and TIL therapy. Source: blood, taken at baseline. The receptor was isolated from a person aged 25 to 85 with non-small cell lung cancer.

CDR3 in DNA: TGTGCCAGCAGTTACTCCCCGAGCGGAGCCTACGAGCAGTACTTC. Translation: CASSYSPSGAYEQYF. The chain links TRBV6-6 to TRBJ2-7; perhaps TRBD2 as D (5 bases). Germline values: CDR1 MNHNY, CDR2 SVGAGI (reference sequence). The CDR3 has 15 amino acids. V was cut by 0 bases and J by 2 bases, with 11 bases left in between.